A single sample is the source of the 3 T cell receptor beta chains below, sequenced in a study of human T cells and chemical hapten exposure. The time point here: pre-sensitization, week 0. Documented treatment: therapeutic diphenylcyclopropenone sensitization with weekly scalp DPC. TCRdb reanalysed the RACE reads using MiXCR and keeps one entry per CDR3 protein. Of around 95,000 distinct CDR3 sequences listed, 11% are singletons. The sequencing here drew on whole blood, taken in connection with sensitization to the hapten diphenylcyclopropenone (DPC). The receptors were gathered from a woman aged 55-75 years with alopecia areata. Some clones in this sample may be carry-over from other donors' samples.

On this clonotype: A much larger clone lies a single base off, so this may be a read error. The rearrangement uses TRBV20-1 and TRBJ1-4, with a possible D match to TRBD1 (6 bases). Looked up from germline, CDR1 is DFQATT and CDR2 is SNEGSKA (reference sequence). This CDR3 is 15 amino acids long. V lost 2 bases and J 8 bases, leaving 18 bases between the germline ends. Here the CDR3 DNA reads TGCAGTGCTAGACCTGGACAGTTGTCTTGGGAAAAACTGTTTTTT. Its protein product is CSARPGQLSWEKLFF.

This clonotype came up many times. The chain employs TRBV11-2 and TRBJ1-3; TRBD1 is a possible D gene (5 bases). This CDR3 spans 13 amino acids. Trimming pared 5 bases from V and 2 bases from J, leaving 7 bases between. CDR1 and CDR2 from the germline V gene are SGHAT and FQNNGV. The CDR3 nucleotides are TGTGCCAGCAGCACAGGTGCTGGAAACACCATATATTTT. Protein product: CASSTGAGNTIYF.

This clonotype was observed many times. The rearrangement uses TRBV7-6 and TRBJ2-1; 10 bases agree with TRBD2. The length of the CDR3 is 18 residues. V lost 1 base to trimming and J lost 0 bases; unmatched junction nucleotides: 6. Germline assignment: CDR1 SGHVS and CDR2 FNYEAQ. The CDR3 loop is CASSLDTSGDSSYNEQFF. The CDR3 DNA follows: TGTGCCAGCAGCTTAGATACTAGCGGGGACAGCTCCTACAATGAGCAGTTCTTC.